A single sample gave rise to the 8 T cell receptor beta chains below, sequenced in a study of cytomegalovirus exposure and HLA in healthy donors. The PCR had 60 Vbeta and 13 Jbeta primers. Produced via immunoSEQ multiplex PCR; TCRdb's table is partial and in-frame only. The sample records around 100,000 clones, around 76% being singletons. Sequences were obtained from PBMCs. These receptors were obtained from a woman in her forties or fifties in good health and CMV-seropositive.

This rearrangement joins TRBV5-1 to TRBJ2-5; TRBD1 aligns across 7 bases. The V gene end was trimmed by 3 bases and the J gene end by 1 base; junction bases not matched to a gene: 9. The CDR3 runs to 16 residues. Germline lookup yields CDR1 SGHRS and CDR2 YFSETQ. The chain's CDR3 is CASSSGLGQFQETQYF. In nucleotides, the CDR3 is TGCGCCAGCAGCTCGGGCCTGGGACAGTTCCAAGAGACCCAGTACTTC. Looking up the rest from reference TRBV5-1 and TRBJ2-5 gives the full variable domain: KAGVTQTPRYLIKTRGQQVTLSCSPISGHRSVSWYQQTPGQGLQFLFEYFSETQRNKGNFPGRFSGRQFSNSRSEMNVSTLELGDSALYLCASSSGLGQFQETQYFGPGTRLLVL.

The chain has TRBV19 and TRBJ1-1; perhaps TRBD1 as D (5 bases). Germline loops: CDR1 LNHDA, CDR2 SQIVND (reference sequence). The length of the CDR3 is 12 residues. Trimming shortened V by 8 bases and J by 0 bases, and 7 bases separated the two germline ends. CDR3 residues: CASGALNTEAFF. Written as DNA, the CDR3 is TGTGCCAGTGGGGCCCTGAACACTGAAGCTTTCTTT.

The gene calls are TRBV6-1 and TRBJ2-7, with a possible D match to TRBD2 (5 bases). The germline gives CDR1 MNHNS, CDR2 SASEGT. The CDR3 has 14 amino acids. Trimming removed 1 base from V and 3 bases from J, with 10 bases in between. CDR3 region: CASSEERASYEQYF. DNA of the CDR3: TGTGCCAGCAGTGAAGAGAGGGCGAGCTACGAGCAGTACTTC.

The V call is TRBV7-9, the J call TRBJ2-4; possibly TRBD2 for D (6 bases). The CDR3 extends over 16 amino acids. The V gene lost 5 bases and the J gene lost 0 bases, with 14 bases spanning the gap. The germline CDR1 and CDR2 sequences are SEHNR and FQNEAQ (reference sequence). Written as DNA, the CDR3 is TGTGCCAGCAGCGAGGGCGGGGCTCTAGCCAAAAACATTCAGTACTTC. Protein product: CASSEGGALAKNIQYF.

The chain uses TRBV18 and TRBJ2-7; TRBD2 might be the D (6 bases). Looked up from germline, CDR1 is KGHSH and CDR2 is LQKENI. Trimming took 3 bases from V and 6 from J, leaving 30 bases between them. The CDR3 has 19 amino acids. Here the CDR3 DNA reads TGTGCCAGCTCACCTAATTTGGCCGGTAAAACACCAGCCGGGGGCGAGCAGTACTTC. It yields the protein CASSPNLAGKTPAGGEQYF.

This clone was seen only a few times. This chain links TRBV19 with TRBJ2-1; 12 positions match TRBD2. The germline gives CDR1 LNHDA, CDR2 SQIVND (reference sequence). The CDR3 length is 15 residues. V trimming: 5 bases; J trimming: 7 bases; junction bases outside the gene matches: 6. The CDR3 nucleotides read TGTGCCAGTAGTGCCGGGACTAGCGGGTGGAATGAGCAGTTCTTC. Protein: CASSAGTSGWNEQFF.

The chain links TRBV27 to TRBJ1-6, with a possible D match to TRBD1 (5 bases). The CDR3 spans 15 residues. V was pared by 9 bases and J by 11 bases, with 23 bases between. Germline CDR1 reads MNHEY; CDR2 reads SMNVEV (reference sequence). The CDR3 DNA is TGTGCCAGTCAGGAGCTAAGGGGAAAATATACACCCCTCCACTTT. This translates into CASQELRGKYTPLHF.

The chain combines TRBV7-9 with TRBJ2-5, with 8 bases lining up with TRBD2. The CDR3 loop spans 12 amino acids. Germline CDR1 reads SEHNR; CDR2 reads FQNEAQ (reference sequence). Losses at the gene ends were 1 base for V and 11 bases for J; bases not matched to a gene: 3. CDR3 sequence (DNA): TGTGCCAGCAGCTTAGGGCGGGGGGAGCAGTACTTC. Its protein product is CASSLGRGEQYF. The full variable domain, its missing parts supplied by reference TRBV7-9 and TRBJ2-5, is DTGVSQNPRHKITKRGQNVTFRCDPISEHNRLYWYRQTLGQGPEFLTYFQNEAQLEKSRLLSDRFSAERPKGSFSTLEIQRTEQGDSAMYLCASSLGRGEQYFGPGTRLLVL.